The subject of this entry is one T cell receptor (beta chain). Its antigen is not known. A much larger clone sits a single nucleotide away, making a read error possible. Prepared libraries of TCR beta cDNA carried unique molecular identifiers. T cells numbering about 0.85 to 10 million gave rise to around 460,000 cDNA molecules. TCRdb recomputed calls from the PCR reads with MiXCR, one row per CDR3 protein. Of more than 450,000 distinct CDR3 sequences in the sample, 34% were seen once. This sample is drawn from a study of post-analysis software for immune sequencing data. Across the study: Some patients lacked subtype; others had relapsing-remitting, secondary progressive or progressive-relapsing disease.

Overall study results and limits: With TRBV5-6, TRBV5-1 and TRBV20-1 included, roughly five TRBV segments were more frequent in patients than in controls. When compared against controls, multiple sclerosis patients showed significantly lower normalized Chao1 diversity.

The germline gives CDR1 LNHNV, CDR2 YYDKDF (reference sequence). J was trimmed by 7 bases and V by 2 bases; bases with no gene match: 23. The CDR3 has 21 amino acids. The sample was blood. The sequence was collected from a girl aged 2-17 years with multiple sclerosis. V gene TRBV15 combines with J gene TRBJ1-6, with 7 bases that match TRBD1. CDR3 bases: TGTGCCACCAGCAGAAATGGCTTCGCTCAGGGACAGCCATCCTGGAATTCACCCCTCCACTTT. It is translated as CATSRNGFAQGQPSWNSPLHF. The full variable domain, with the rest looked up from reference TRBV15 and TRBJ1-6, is DAMVIQNPRYQVTQFGKPVTLSCSQTLNHNVMYWYQQKSSQAPKLLFHYYDKDFNNEADTPDNFQSRRPNTSFCFLDIRSPGLGDTAMYLCATSRNGFAQGQPSWNSPLHFGNGTRLTVT.